This TCR beta chain was sequenced for a study of blood T cell repertoires in COVID-19. Across the study: Samples of COVID-19 (acute and convalescent) were obtained from the United States, Italy and Spain.

The protocol was immunoSEQ multiplex PCR, while the TCRdb copy is restricted to in-frame clones and leaves out a portion. This table holds 200,000 to 250,000 clones, about 85% found once. This clone was counted between two and nine times. Germline V gene lookup returns CDR1 LNHDA and CDR2 SQIVND (reference sequence). The J segment lost 2 bases and the V segment lost 3 bases, leaving 9 bases of the junction unmatched. This CDR3 region has 16 residues. The chain is built from TRBV19 and TRBJ2-5, with 7 bases fitting TRBD1. Sequenced: peripheral blood. This receptor was taken from a man aged 50-60 years who had recovered from COVID-19. The CDR3 nucleotides read TGTGCCAGTAGTATCTCTCCCGGGACAGTTCAAGAGACCCAGTACTTC. Translated: CASSISPGTVQETQYF.